A selection of T cell receptor beta chains follows, all from one sample in a study of liver allograft versus peripheral blood T cells. MiXCR, applied by TCRdb to the reads, yields one record per CDR3 protein. The data show some 9,000 distinct CDR3 sequences, roughly 27% seen once. These TCRs come from a human patient who had a liver transplant. Some T cells may be supplied by the graft donor. Both conserved end residues are part of each CDR3. A D gene is named only where the DNA matches it firmly. A row's size may be missing; if present it is once, few, many or a size class.

TRBJ2-7 | NA | TRBV2 | NA | TGTGCCAGCAGTGAACAGGGCTACGAGCAGTACTTC | CASSEQGYEQYF
TRBJ2-2 | NA | TRBV9 | NA | TGTGCCAGCAGCGTAGTAAGTGGGGGAACCGGGGAGCTGTTTTTT | CASSVVSGGTGELFF
TRBJ2-3 | NA | TRBV14 | NA | TGTGCCAGCAGCCAAGAACAGTCCACAGATACGCAGTATTTT | CASSQEQSTDTQYF
TRBJ1-2 | NA | TRBV6-1 | medium-sized | TGTGCCAGCAGTGAAGGAAAGGGGAGTAGCTACACCTTC | CASSEGKGSSYTF
TRBJ1-3 | NA | TRBV7-9 | NA | TGTGCCAGCAGCTTAGGGGAGACAGGAAGTTTAAAGGGAGACACCATATATTTT | CASSLGETGSLKGDTIYF
TRBJ1-1 | NA | TRBV18 | NA | TGTGCCTGCTCACCATCTAAGATGAACACTGAAGCTTTCTTT | CACSPSKMNTEAFF
TRBJ1-6 | NA | TRBV14 | medium-sized | TGTGCCAGCAGCCGACTTTTGAGGGTTGGTAATTCACCCCTCCACTTT | CASSRLLRVGNSPLHF
TRBJ2-7 | NA | TRBV14 | NA | TGTGCCAGCAGCCAAGTTTCTTGGGCATCATCCTACGAGCAGTACTTC | CASSQVSWASSYEQYF
TRBJ2-3 | NA | TRBV20-1 | NA | TGCAGTGCTGGCCACGGGGAGGTCACAGATACGCAGTATTTT | CSAGHGEVTDTQYF
TRBJ1-2 | NA | TRBV7-2 | NA | TGTGCCAGCAGCTTAGCCCCCTCTCAAGGGGACGACACCTTC | CASSLAPSQGDDTF
TRBJ2-1 | NA | TRBV6-6 | many | TGTGCCAGCAGGTACAATGAGCAGTTCTTC | CASRYNEQFF
TRBJ2-6 | TRBD1 | TRBV29-1 | large | TGCAGCGTTACACCCGGGACAGGGGCTGGGGCCAACGTCCTGACTTTC | CSVTPGTGAGANVLTF
TRBJ2-5 | TRBD1 | TRBV15 | medium-sized | TGTGCCACCAGCAGAGATAGGGGACAGCAAGAGACCCAGTACTTC | CATSRDRGQQETQYF
TRBJ1-5 | TRBD1 | TRBV20-1 | NA | TGCAGTGCTAGCCCGGGACAGGGGGCACCGGGTCAGCCCCAGCATTTT | CSASPGQGAPGQPQHF
TRBJ2-1 | TRBD2 | TRBV12-3/TRBV12-4 | NA | TGTGCCAGCAGTTTGTCCTCTAGCGGGGGGCCCCCCTACAATGAGCAGTTCTTC | CASSLSSSGGPPYNEQFF
TRBJ1-6 | TRBD1 | TRBV20-1 | few | TGCAGTGCTACACGGACAGGGTTAGGACCAGATTCACCCCTCCACTTT | CSATRTGLGPDSPLHF
TRBJ1-3 | TRBD1 | TRBV7-2 | NA | TGTGCCAGCAGCCTTAGCGGGACAGGGGGAAACACCATATATTTT | CASSLSGTGGNTIYF
TRBJ1-2 | NA | TRBV28 | medium-sized | TGTGCCAGCAGTTTGCGCAGCATCTATGGCTACACCTTC | CASSLRSIYGYTF
TRBJ2-1 | TRBD2 | TRBV19 | many | TGTGCCAGTAGTATAAATAGTGGCGGGGGGGGAAGGAATGAGCAGTTCTTC | CASSINSGGGGRNEQFF
TRBJ2-7 | TRBD2 | TRBV20-1 | NA | TGCAGTGCTATCGGGCCAGCGGGATTCGAGCAGTACTTC | CSAIGPAGFEQYF
TRBJ1-2 | NA | TRBV20-1 | NA | TGCAGTGCTAGTCGGGGGGAGGGCTACACCTTC | CSASRGEGYTF
TRBJ2-7 | TRBD1 | TRBV10-3 | medium-sized | TGTGCCATCAGTCCAGACAGGGGAAGAACCTACGAGCAGTACTTC | CAISPDRGRTYEQYF
TRBJ1-5 | TRBD1 | TRBV28 | few | TGTGCCAGCAGACCTCCAGGGGGCCATCAGCCCCAGCATTTT | CASRPPGGHQPQHF
TRBJ2-7 | TRBD1 | TRBV19 | NA | TGTACCAGTAGTATAGACAGGGCAAGAGAGCAGTACTTC | CTSSIDRAREQYF
TRBJ2-4 | NA | TRBV29-1 | medium-sized | TGCAGCGCTGGGGCGGGGAACATTCAGTACTTC | CSAGAGNIQYF
TRBJ2-5 | TRBD2 | TRBV27 | many | TGTGCCAGCAGTTTCGAGACTAGCGGGGAGACCCAGTACTTC | CASSFETSGETQYF
TRBJ1-5 | NA | TRBV9 | many | TGTGCCAGCAGCGTAGCCAGGGACCCACCTAATCAGCCCCAGCATTTT | CASSVARDPPNQPQHF
TRBJ1-4 | TRBD1 | TRBV11-2 | NA | TGTGCCAGCAGCCTACTCCCCGGACAGGGCACTAATGAAAAACTGTTTTTT | CASSLLPGQGTNEKLFF
TRBJ1-3 | NA | TRBV7-2 | NA | TGTGCCAGCAGGTCCTCAGGGGGAAACACCATATATTTT | CASRSSGGNTIYF
TRBJ2-2 | NA | TRBV6-2/TRBV6-3 | NA | TGTGCCAGCAGTTACGAGACCGGGGAGCTGTTTTTT | CASSYETGELFF
TRBJ1-1 | NA | TRBV19 | few | TGTGCCAGTAGTGCTGACAGGAGGTCTGAAGCTTTCTTT | CASSADRRSEAFF
TRBJ1-1 | NA | TRBV16 | NA | TGTGCCAGCAGCCAATCTGTTGAGAACACTGAAGCTTTCTTT | CASSQSVENTEAFF
TRBJ2-1 | NA | TRBV20-1 | NA | TGCAGTGCTAGGACCCGGGGGCTTAGCTCCTACAATGAGCAGTTCTTC | CSARTRGLSSYNEQFF
TRBJ1-3 | NA | TRBV28 | medium-sized | TGTGCCAGCAGTCCCAGCTGGGGTAGACGGACCTCTGGAAACACCATATATTTT | CASSPSWGRRTSGNTIYF
TRBJ2-3 | TRBD2 | TRBV14 | NA | TGTGCCAGCAGCCGCCAACCCATACTAGCGGGCCTTAGCACAGATACGCAGTATTTT | CASSRQPILAGLSTDTQYF
TRBJ1-1 | NA | TRBV9 | few | TGTGCCAGCAGCGCCTCACATACAGCGAACACTGAAGCTTTCTTT | CASSASHTANTEAFF
TRBJ2-5 | NA | TRBV28 | few | TGTGCCAGCAGTTCCCAACTAGGACCGTACCAAGAGACCCAGTACTTC | CASSSQLGPYQETQYF
TRBJ1-2 | NA | TRBV27 | NA | TGTGTCAGCAGCCCCGGACAGTTTAACTATGGCTACACCTTC | CVSSPGQFNYGYTF
TRBJ2-1 | NA | TRBV6-6 | medium-sized | TGTGCCAGCACCATCGACGGGGTCTACAATGAGCAGTTCTTC | CASTIDGVYNEQFF
TRBJ2-1 | TRBD2 | TRBV9 | few | TGTGCCAGCAGCGTAGACACTAGCGGGAGGGTCCGCCACAATGAGCAGTTCTTC | CASSVDTSGRVRHNEQFF